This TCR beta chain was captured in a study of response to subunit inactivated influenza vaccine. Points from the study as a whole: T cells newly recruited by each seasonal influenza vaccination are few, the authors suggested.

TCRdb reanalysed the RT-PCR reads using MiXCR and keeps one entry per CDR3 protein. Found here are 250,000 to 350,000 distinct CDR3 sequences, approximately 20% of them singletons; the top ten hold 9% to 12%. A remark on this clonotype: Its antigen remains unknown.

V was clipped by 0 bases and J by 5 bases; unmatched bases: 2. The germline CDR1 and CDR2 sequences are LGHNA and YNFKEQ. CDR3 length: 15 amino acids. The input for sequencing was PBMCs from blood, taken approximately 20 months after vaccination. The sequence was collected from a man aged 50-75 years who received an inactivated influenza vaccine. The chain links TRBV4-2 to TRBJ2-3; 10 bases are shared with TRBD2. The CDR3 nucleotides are TGTGCCAGCAGCCAAGATGAGCGGGAGGGAGATACGCAGTATTTT. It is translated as CASSQDEREGDTQYF.